Below, 16 T cell receptor beta chains from the same sample are listed, as sequenced in a study of blood T cell repertoires in COVID-19. Generated by immunoSEQ multiplex PCR, the TCRdb table keeps only in-frame clones and is missing some. The sample contains tens of thousands of clones, 90% of which appear only once. The specimen sequenced was peripheral blood. The receptor set was obtained from a man between 65 and 85 years old with acute or convalescent COVID-19.

The chain combines TRBV7-9 with TRBJ1-2, with TRBD1 identical over 10 bases. In germline, CDR1 is SEHNR, CDR2 FQNEAQ (reference sequence). The CDR3 consists of 16 residues. Unmatched junction bases numbered 7, after V lost 2 bases and J lost 4 bases. For the CDR3, the DNA is TGTGCCAGCAGCTTATCTCGGACAGGGGGGGCCTATGGCTACACCTTC. It codes for CASSLSRTGGAYGYTF.

The chain uses TRBV9 and TRBJ2-3, with 8 nucleotides matching TRBD2. With 1 base clipped from V and 4 bases from J, the junction kept 5 bases outside the gene matches. Germline loops: CDR1 SGDLS, CDR2 YYNGEE. CDR3 size: 15 residues. CDR3 sequence: CASSVRREAPDTQYF. The DNA of the CDR3 is TGTGCCAGCAGCGTAAGGCGGGAGGCCCCAGATACGCAGTATTTT.

V gene TRBV18 combines with J gene TRBJ1-5; D is unclear. V lost 3 bases, J lost 11 bases, and 8 bases lay in between. Per germline, CDR1 KGHSH and CDR2 LQKENI. The CDR3 has 11 amino acids. This CDR3 is CASSPGGAQHF. The CDR3 DNA sequence: TGTGCCAGCTCACCGGGTGGAGCCCAGCATTTT.

The CDR3 loop is CSATPDRSAFF. The CDR3 DNA follows: TGCAGTGCCACACCAGACAGGAGCGCTTTCTTT. The gene calls are TRBV20-1 and TRBJ1-1, with D possibly matching TRBD1 (6 bases). This CDR3 comprises 11 residues. The germline V gene encodes CDR1 DFQATT and CDR2 SNEGSKA (reference sequence). Trimming stripped 6 bases from V and 11 bases from J, with 16 bases between.

The chain combines TRBV19 with TRBJ2-5, with D perhaps matching TRBD1 (5 bases). This CDR3 is 15 amino acids long. Germline loops: CDR1 LNHDA, CDR2 SQIVND (reference sequence). V lost 3 bases, J lost 0 bases, and 11 bases lay in between. CDR3 protein: CASSMGRDNQETQYF. The CDR3 region has the DNA TGTGCCAGTAGTATGGGCAGGGATAACCAAGAGACCCAGTACTTC.

The chain couples TRBV6-5 to TRBJ2-7, with 8 positions matching TRBD2. Looked up from germline, CDR1 is MNHEY and CDR2 is SVGAGI. V trimming: 2 bases; J trimming: 2 bases; junction bases outside the gene matches: 5. The CDR3 is 15 residues long. The CDR3 reads CASSYRGLGTYEQYF. In DNA form, the CDR3 reads TGTGCCAGCAGTTACAGGGGACTAGGAACCTACGAGCAGTACTTC.

J is TRBJ1-1 and V is TRBV7-2; TRBD1 matches 7 bases. CDR1 SGHTA and CDR2 FQGNSA come from the germline V gene. The CDR3 is made up of 17 amino acids. V lost 1 base and J lost 0; bases outside the gene matches: 8. In DNA form, the CDR3 reads TGTGCCAGCAGCTTAGGACGACAGGGTAACTTGAACACTGAAGCTTTCTTT. Translation gives CASSLGRQGNLNTEAFF.

This clone has just one count. V usage is TRBV7-7 and J usage is TRBJ2-1, with D tentatively TRBD2 (6 bases). V was clipped by 7 bases and J by 2 bases, with 18 bases between them. CDR3 length equals 16 residues. Germline loops: CDR1 SSHAT, CDR2 FNYEAQ (reference sequence). Here the CDR3 DNA reads TGTGCCAGCACCGGGGGTGGGGGAGAGGCCTACAATGAGCAGTTCTTC. It is translated as CASTGGGGEAYNEQFF.

The CDR3 DNA reads TGTGCCAGTAGTCCCGGGACACCCCCAGGCTATGGCTACACCTTC. Protein sequence: CASSPGTPPGYGYTF. The gene calls are TRBV19 and TRBJ1-2; D might be TRBD1 (6 bases). Germline CDR1 and CDR2: LNHDA and SQIVND (reference sequence). The V end lost 5 bases, the J end lost 4 bases, and 17 bases lay between the germline ends. The CDR3 length is 15 residues.

The CDR3 DNA is TGTGCCAGCAGCGGTCGACAGGGAGGTTTGGAGACCCAGTACTTC. Its protein product is CASSGRQGGLETQYF. The V and J genes are TRBV9 and TRBJ2-5; D perhaps matches TRBD1 (7 bases). The CDR3 runs to 15 residues. The V gene's germline CDR1 is SGDLS and CDR2 YYNGEE. The germline V and J ends were trimmed by 3 bases and 5 bases, with 17 bases remaining between them.

The chain joins TRBV28 to TRBJ2-4; TRBD1 aligns across 8 bases. The CDR3 consists of 15 residues. V lost 5 bases to trimming and J lost 7 bases; unmatched junction nucleotides: 10. In germline, CDR1 is MDHEN, CDR2 SYDVKM. The CDR3 nucleotides read TGTGCCAGCAGTCGACAGGGGCACCTAGCGAACATTCAGTACTTC. This gives the protein CASSRQGHLANIQYF.

The rearrangement uses TRBV19 and TRBJ2-7, with 7 bases fitting TRBD1. The CDR3 is made up of 12 amino acids. CDR1 and CDR2 (germline): LNHDA, SQIVND (reference sequence). With 5 bases clipped from V and 9 bases from J, the junction kept 7 bases outside the gene matches. Here the CDR3 DNA reads TGTGCCAGTAGTGTCCTCGGACAGGTGCAGTACTTC. Translation: CASSVLGQVQYF.

The genes are TRBV5-1 and TRBJ2-7; TRBD1 aligns across 8 bases. Germline V CDR1 and CDR2: SGHRS, YFSETQ. The CDR3 runs 15 residues. Germline trimming cut 2 bases from V and 2 bases from J; bases unmatched to any gene: 6. The CDR3 protein is CASSFRQGRAYEQYF. CDR3 nucleotide sequence: TGCGCCAGCAGCTTTCGACAGGGGCGGGCCTACGAGCAGTACTTC.

Notes on this clone: Different DNA sequences within this sample yield the same CDR3. This rearrangement joins TRBV7-3 to TRBJ2-3; perhaps TRBD2 as D (6 bases). The CDR3 spans 18 residues. The V end lost 1 base, the J end lost 1 base, and 18 bases lay between the germline ends. Germline V gives CDR1 SGHTA, CDR2 FQGTGA. In DNA form, the CDR3 reads TGTGCCAGCAGCTTAAAGGGGTCTAGCGTAGGGGGCACAGATACGCAGTATTTT. Residues: CASSLKGSSVGGTDTQYF.

The V call is TRBV4-1, the J call TRBJ1-3; D unresolved. V lost 0 bases and J lost 0, with 9 bases in between. The CDR3 totals 16 residues. Germline-derived CDR1 and CDR2 are MGHRA and YSYEKL. In DNA form, the CDR3 reads TGCGCCAGCAGCCAAGAACGGGTACTCTCTGGAAACACCATATATTTT. It specifies CASSQERVLSGNTIYF.

This clone was observed a single time. This CDR3 reads CASRLDGNTEAFF. For the CDR3, the DNA is TGTGCCAGCAGGCTAGACGGGAACACTGAAGCTTTCTTT. This chain uses TRBV2 with TRBJ1-1, with unresolved D. CDR1 is SNHLY and CDR2 is FYNNEI in the germline V gene. The V gene lost 6 bases and the J gene lost 1 base, with 9 bases spanning the gap. There are 13 residues in the CDR3.